One T cell receptor (beta chain) is described in this entry. This sample is drawn from a study of blood T cell repertoires in COVID-19. Background on the study: From the United States, Italy and Spain came samples of acute and convalescent COVID-19.

The germline V gene has CDR1 SGHDT and CDR2 YYEEEE. V trimming: 3 bases; J trimming: 3 bases; junction bases outside the gene matches: 8. The CDR3 has 16 amino acids. Authors' analysis steps: Researchers report that nucleated cell counts were estimated from reference gene primer amplification. Profiling relied on immunoSEQ multiplex PCR, and the TCRdb table lists in-frame clones only, not all of them. That table supplies the V and J calls and clone size; D and trimming were determined from the DNA. The sample has tens of thousands of clones; about 87% are singletons. The receptor's source is a man in his forties with acute or convalescent COVID-19. Source material: peripheral blood. The chain links TRBV5-6 to TRBJ2-3, with 9 bases that match TRBD2. The CDR3 DNA follows: TGTGCCAGCAGCTCCCTGGCGGGGGGGGAAACAGATACGCAGTATTTT. This gives the protein CASSSLAGGETDTQYF.